This T cell receptor beta chain was captured by sequencing in a study of blood T cell repertoires in COVID-19. The CDR3 runs to 13 residues. Trimming left V 3 bases short and J 3 bases short, with 8 bases between. As handled by the study authors: Estimates of nucleated cell counts were drawn from the amplification of reference gene primers. Measured with immunoSEQ multiplex PCR; TCRdb has only the in-frame clones, and not every one. The D gene and trimming were derived from the DNA, and the V and J assignments and clone size from that table. Among about 160,000 clones listed, roughly 90% were seen once.

The sample comprised peripheral blood. The clonotype comes from a man in his 60s with acute or convalescent COVID-19. The chain employs TRBV12-3 or TRBV12-4 and TRBJ1-1; D is unresolved. The CDR3, as DNA: TGTGCCAGCAGTTTGGAGCCGGACACTGAAGCTTTCTTT. It yields the protein CASSLEPDTEAFF.